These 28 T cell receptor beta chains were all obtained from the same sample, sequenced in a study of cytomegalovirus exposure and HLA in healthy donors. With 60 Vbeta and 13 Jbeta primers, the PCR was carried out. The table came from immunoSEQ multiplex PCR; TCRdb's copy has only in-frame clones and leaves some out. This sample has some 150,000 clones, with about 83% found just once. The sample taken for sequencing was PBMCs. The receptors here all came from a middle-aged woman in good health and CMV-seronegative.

CDR3 sequence reads: CASSWTARGELFF. As DNA, the CDR3 is TGTGCCAGCAGTTGGACAGCCCGCGGGGAGCTGTTTTTT. The rearrangement links TRBV28 to TRBJ2-2; tentative D call: TRBD1 (6 bases). Germline V gene lookup returns CDR1 MDHEN and CDR2 SYDVKM. This CDR3 is 13 amino acids long. Trimming removed 4 bases from V and 7 bases from J, with 10 bases in between.

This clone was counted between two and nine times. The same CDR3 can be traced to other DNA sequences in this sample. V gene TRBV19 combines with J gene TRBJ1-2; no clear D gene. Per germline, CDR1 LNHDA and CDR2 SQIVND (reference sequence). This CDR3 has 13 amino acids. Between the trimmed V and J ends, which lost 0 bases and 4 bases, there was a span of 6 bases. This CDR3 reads CASSIDGRYGYTF. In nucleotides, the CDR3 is TGTGCCAGTAGTATAGATGGGCGCTATGGCTACACCTTC.

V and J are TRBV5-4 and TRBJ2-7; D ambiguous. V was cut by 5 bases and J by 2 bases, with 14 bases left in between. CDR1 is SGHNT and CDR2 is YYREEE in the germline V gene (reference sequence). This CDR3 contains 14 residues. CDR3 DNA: TGTGCCAGCAGTATAGGAGATCCCACCTACGAGCAGTACTTC. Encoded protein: CASSIGDPTYEQYF. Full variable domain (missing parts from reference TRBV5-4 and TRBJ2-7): ETGVTQSPTHLIKTRGQQVTLRCSSQSGHNTVSWYQQALGQGPQFIFQYYREEENGRGNFPPRFSGLQFPNYSSELNVNALELDDSALYLCASSIGDPTYEQYFGPGTRLTVT.

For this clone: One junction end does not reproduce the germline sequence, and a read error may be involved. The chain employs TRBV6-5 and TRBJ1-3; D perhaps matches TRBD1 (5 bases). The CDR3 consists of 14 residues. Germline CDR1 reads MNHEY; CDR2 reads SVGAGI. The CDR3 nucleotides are TGTGCCAGCAGAACAGGCGGGGCTGGAAACACCATGTATTTT. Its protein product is CASRTGGAGNTMYF.

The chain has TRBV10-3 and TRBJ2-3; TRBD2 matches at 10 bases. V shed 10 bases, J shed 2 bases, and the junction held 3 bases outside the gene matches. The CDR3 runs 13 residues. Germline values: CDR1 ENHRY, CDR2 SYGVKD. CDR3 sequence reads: CATGTSDTDTQYF. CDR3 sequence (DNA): TGTGCCACTGGGACTAGCGACACAGATACGCAGTATTTT.

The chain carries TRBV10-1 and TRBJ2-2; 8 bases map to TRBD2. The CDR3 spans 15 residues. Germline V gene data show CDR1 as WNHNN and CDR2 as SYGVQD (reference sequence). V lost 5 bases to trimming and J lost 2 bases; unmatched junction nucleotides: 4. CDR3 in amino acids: CASSSGSANTGELFF. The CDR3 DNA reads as TGCGCCAGCAGTAGCGGGAGCGCCAACACCGGGGAGCTGTTTTTT.

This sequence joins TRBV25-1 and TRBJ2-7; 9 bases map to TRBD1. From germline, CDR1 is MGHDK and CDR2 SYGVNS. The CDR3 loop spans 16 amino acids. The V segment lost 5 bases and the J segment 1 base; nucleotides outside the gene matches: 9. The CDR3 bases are TGTGCCAGCAGTCCAAAACCGGGACAGGGATCCTACGAGCAGTACTTC. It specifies CASSPKPGQGSYEQYF.

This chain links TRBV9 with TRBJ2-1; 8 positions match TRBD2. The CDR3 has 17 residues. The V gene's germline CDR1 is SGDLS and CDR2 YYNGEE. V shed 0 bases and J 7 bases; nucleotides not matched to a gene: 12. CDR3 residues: CASSVGPLHPGGNEQFF. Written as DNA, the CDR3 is TGTGCCAGCAGCGTAGGCCCACTCCACCCGGGGGGGAATGAGCAGTTCTTC.

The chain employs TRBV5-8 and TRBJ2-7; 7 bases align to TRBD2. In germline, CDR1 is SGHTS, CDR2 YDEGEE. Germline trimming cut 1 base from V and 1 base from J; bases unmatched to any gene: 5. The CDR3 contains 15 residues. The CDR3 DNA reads TGTGCCAGCAGCTTGCAGACTAGCCCGTCCTACGAGCAGTACTTC. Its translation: CASSLQTSPSYEQYF.

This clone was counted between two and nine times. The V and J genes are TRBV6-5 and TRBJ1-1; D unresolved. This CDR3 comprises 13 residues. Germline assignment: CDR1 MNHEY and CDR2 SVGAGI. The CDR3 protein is CGHRKSFLAEAFF. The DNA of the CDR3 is TGTGGCCACAGAAAATCATTCTTAGCTGAAGCTTTCTTT.

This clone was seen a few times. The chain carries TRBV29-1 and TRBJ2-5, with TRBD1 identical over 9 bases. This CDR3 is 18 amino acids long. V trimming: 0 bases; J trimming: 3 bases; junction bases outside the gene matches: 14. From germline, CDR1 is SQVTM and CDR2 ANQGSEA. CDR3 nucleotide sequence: TGCAGCGTTGAAGATGGGGGACAGGGTGGATGGGGTAAAGAGACCCAGTACTTC. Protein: CSVEDGGQGGWGKETQYF.

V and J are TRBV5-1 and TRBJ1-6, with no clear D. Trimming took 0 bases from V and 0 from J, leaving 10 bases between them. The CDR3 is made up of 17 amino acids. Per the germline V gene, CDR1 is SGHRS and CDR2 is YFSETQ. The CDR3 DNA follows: TGCGCCAGCAGCTTGGCCCGGGGAGACTCCTATAATTCACCCCTCCACTTT. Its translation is CASSLARGDSYNSPLHF.

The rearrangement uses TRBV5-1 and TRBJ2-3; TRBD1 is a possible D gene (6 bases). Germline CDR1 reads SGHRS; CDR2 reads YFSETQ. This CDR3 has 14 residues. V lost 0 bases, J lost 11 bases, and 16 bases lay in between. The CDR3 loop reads CASSLEAPRRGQYF. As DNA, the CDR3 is TGCGCCAGCAGCTTGGAGGCTCCACGCAGGGGGCAGTATTTT.

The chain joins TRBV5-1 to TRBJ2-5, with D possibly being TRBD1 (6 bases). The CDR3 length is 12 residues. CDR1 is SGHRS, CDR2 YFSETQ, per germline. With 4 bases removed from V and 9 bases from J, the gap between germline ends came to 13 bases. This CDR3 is CASSDPQGPQYF. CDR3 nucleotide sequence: TGCGCCAGCAGCGACCCCCAGGGGCCCCAGTACTTC.

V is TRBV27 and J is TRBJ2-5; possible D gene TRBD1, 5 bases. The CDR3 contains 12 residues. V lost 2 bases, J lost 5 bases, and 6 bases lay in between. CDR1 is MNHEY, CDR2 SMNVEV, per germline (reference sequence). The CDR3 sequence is CASSLKGETQYF. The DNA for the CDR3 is TGTGCCAGCAGTTTAAAGGGGGAGACCCAGTACTTC.

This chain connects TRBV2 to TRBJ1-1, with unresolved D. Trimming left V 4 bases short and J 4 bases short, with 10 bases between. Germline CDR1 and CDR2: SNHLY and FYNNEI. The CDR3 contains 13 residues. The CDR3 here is CASSGRGGTEAFF. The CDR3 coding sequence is TGTGCCAGCAGTGGACGGGGAGGCACTGAAGCTTTCTTT. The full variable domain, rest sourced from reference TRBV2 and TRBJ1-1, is EPEVTQTPSHQVTQMGQEVILRCVPISNHLYFYWYRQILGQKVEFLVSFYNNEISEKSEIFDDQFSVERPDGSNFTLKIRSTKLEDSAMYFCASSGRGGTEAFFGQGTRLTVV.

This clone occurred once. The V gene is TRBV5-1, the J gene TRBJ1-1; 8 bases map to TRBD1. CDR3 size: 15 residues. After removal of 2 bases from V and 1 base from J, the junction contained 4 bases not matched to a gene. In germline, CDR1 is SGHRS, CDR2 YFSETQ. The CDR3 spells CASSFQGAENTEAFF. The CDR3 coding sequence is TGCGCCAGCAGCTTTCAGGGGGCAGAGAACACTGAAGCTTTCTTT.

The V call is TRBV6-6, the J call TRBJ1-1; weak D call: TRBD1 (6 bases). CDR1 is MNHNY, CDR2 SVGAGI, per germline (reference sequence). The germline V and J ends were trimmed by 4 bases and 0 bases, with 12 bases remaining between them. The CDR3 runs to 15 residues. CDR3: CASSSSGGMNTEAFF. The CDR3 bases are TGTGCCAGCAGTTCGTCGGGGGGCATGAACACTGAAGCTTTCTTT.

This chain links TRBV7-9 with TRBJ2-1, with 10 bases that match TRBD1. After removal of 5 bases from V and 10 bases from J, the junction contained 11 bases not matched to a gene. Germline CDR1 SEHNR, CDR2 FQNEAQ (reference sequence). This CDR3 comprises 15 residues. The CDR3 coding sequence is TGTGCCAGCAGCCCTGGGACAGGGGCCTCCGCAGAGCAGTTCTTC. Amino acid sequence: CASSPGTGASAEQFF. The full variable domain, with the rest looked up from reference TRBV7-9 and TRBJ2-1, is DTGVSQNPRHKITKRGQNVTFRCDPISEHNRLYWYRQTLGQGPEFLTYFQNEAQLEKSRLLSDRFSAERPKGSFSTLEIQRTEQGDSAMYLCASSPGTGASAEQFFGPGTRLTVL.

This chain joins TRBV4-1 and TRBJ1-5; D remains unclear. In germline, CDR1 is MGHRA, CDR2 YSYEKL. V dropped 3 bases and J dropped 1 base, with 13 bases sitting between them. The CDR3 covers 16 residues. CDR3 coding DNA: TGCGCCAGCAGCCATACCACGGGAGGAAGCAATCAGCCCCAGCATTTT. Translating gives CASSHTTGGSNQPQHF.

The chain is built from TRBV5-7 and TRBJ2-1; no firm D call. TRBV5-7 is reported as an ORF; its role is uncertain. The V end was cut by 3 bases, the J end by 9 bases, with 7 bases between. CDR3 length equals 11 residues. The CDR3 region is CASSCALEQFF. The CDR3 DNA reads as TGTGCCAGCAGCTGCGCACTTGAGCAGTTCTTC.

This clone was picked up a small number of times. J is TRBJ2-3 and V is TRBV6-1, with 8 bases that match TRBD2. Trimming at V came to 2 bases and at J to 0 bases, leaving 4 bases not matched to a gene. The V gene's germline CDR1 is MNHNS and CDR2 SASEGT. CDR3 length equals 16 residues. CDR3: CASSEMGGGSTDTQYF. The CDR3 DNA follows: TGTGCCAGCAGTGAAATGGGCGGGGGGAGCACAGATACGCAGTATTTT.

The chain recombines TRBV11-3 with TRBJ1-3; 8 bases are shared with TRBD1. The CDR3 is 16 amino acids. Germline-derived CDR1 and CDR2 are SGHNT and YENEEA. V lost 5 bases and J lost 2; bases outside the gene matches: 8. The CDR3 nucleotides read TGTGCCAGCAGCCCCAGGGGGCCTGGGACTGGAAACACCATATATTTT. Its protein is CASSPRGPGTGNTIYF.

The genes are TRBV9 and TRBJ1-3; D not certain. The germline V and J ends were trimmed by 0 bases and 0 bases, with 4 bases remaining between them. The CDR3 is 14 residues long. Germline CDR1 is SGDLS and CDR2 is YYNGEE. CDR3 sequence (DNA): TGTGCCAGCAGCGTAGTACACTCTGGAAACACCATATATTTT. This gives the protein CASSVVHSGNTIYF.

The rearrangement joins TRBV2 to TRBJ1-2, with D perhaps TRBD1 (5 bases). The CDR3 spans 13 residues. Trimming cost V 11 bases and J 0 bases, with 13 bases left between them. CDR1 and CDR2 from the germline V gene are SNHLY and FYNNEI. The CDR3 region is CAGGGVANYGYTF. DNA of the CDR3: TGTGCCGGCGGGGGTGTCGCTAACTATGGCTACACCTTC.

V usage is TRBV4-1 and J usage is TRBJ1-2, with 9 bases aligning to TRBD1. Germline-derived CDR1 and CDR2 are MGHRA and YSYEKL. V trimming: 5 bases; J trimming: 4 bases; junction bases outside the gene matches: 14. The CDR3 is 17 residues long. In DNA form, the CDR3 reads TGCGCCAGCAGCATACAGGGGGCGCGCAGTGTCTCCTATGGCTACACCTTC. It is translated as CASSIQGARSVSYGYTF.

This CDR3 reads CASSEFGSGETQYF. CDR3 sequence (DNA): TGTGCCAGCAGTGAATTTGGGTCAGGAGAGACCCAGTACTTC. The rearrangement uses TRBV25-1 and TRBJ2-5; D is unclear. This CDR3 is 14 amino acids long. Per the germline V gene, CDR1 is MGHDK and CDR2 is SYGVNS. V was clipped by 1 base and J by 4 bases, with 10 bases between them.

The CDR3, as DNA: TGTGCCAGCAGTGTGGAGGTGGGTGACAGGGCAATGAACACTGAAGCTTTCTTT. Amino acid sequence: CASSVEVGDRAMNTEAFF. The chain joins TRBV6-4 to TRBJ1-1, with TRBD1 matching over 7 bases. Per germline, CDR1 MRHNA and CDR2 SNTAGT. This CDR3 is built from 18 residues. V shed 4 bases, J shed 0 bases, and the junction held 14 bases outside the gene matches.